The 5 T cell receptor beta chains below all came from one sample that was sequenced in a study of CD8 T cells in ankylosing spondylitis. From the 5' RACE reads, TCRdb called clonotypes with MiXCR, one entry per CDR3 protein. In the table there are 200,000 to 300,000 distinct CDR3 sequences, 8.6% of which are singletons. The sample was blood, either unsorted or a sorted T cell fraction (not recorded which). The source is a male donor with ankylosing spondylitis or in good health (not recorded which).

The table lists this clonotype with many counts. This sequence joins TRBV12-3 or TRBV12-4 and TRBJ2-7; 10 bases map to TRBD2. V lost 1 base to trimming and J lost 3 bases; unmatched junction nucleotides: 15. The CDR3 sequence is 19 residues long. CDR3 bases: TGTGCCAGCAGTTTAGAATCTGGGGCTAGCGGGAGATTTAGCTACGAGCAGTACTTC. As protein: CASSLESGASGRFSYEQYF.

The rearrangement joins TRBV7-9 to TRBJ2-2; TRBD1 matches 7 bases. The CDR3 contains 17 residues. Germline loops: CDR1 SEHNR, CDR2 FQNEAQ (reference sequence). After removal of 5 bases from V and 0 bases from J, the junction contained 9 bases not matched to a gene. The CDR3 loop is CASSPDRGGPNTGELFF. In nucleotides, the CDR3 is TGTGCCAGCAGCCCCGATAGAGGGGGCCCGAACACCGGGGAGCTGTTTTTT.

The rearrangement links TRBV7-2 to TRBJ2-2; no definite D call. The V and J ends lost 5 bases and 1 base respectively, with 11 bases between them. Per germline, CDR1 SGHTA and CDR2 FQGNSA. The CDR3 has 15 residues. This CDR3 reads CASSPHTVNTGELFF. The CDR3 nucleotides are TGTGCCAGCAGCCCCCACACGGTGAACACCGGGGAGCTGTTTTTT.

This clonotype was picked up a small number of times. V and J are TRBV5-1 and TRBJ2-7; D gene unclear. CDR1 SGHRS and CDR2 YFSETQ come from the germline V gene. The CDR3 totals 15 residues. V lost 7 bases and J lost 5, with 22 bases in between. The CDR3 loop is CASAFAPTSSHEQYF. As DNA, the CDR3 is TGCGCCAGCGCCTTCGCCCCGACATCTTCCCACGAGCAGTACTTC.

This clonotype was picked up many times. This rearrangement joins TRBV20-1 to TRBJ1-5, with TRBD1 as a possible D gene (6 bases). Per the germline V gene, CDR1 is DFQATT and CDR2 is SNEGSKA (reference sequence). Trimming left V 2 bases short and J 2 bases short, with 10 bases between. The CDR3 length is 14 residues. The chain's CDR3 is CSARSGQRNQPQHF. CDR3 nucleotides: TGCAGTGCTAGATCTGGACAGCGCAATCAGCCCCAGCATTTT.